A single sample is the source of the 3 T cell receptor beta chains below, sequenced in a study of monozygotic twins with inflammatory bowel disease. Each CDR3 protein gets one entry in TCRdb, which reprocessed the 5' RACE reads and gives no DNA. This sample contains 300,000 to 400,000 distinct CDR3 sequences. The sample comprised blood. The receptors originated from a human donor with ulcerative colitis or Crohn's disease, or a healthy co-twin of an affected twin (not recorded which).

The chain carries TRBV11-1 and TRBJ1-5; TCRdb indicates TRBD1, and absent DNA this call remains unverified. This CDR3 comprises 19 residues. Germline-derived CDR1 and CDR2 are SGHAT and FQDESV (reference sequence). The CDR3 protein is CASSPRDRGSDCSNQPQHF.

This chain links TRBV6-1 with TRBJ2-7; TCRdb returns TRBD1, unconfirmable since there is no DNA. Germline CDR1 MNHNS, CDR2 SASEGT. The length of the CDR3 is 15 residues. CDR3 sequence: CASRLGGAGTYEQYF.

V and J are TRBV6-2 or TRBV6-3 and TRBJ1-3; the D call from TCRdb, TRBD1, cannot be confirmed without DNA. The length of the CDR3 is 14 residues. Germline V CDR1 and CDR2: MNHEY, SVGEGT. The CDR3 sequence: CASRRTEGGNTIYF.